This T cell receptor beta chain was captured by sequencing in a study of cytomegalovirus exposure and HLA in healthy donors (dated by TCRdb to the late 2010s). Context from the whole study: According to an earlier analysis of 550 to 750 of the donors, 200 million or so T cells yielded 120 million or so unique TCR beta sequences and about 280 Gb of sequence data. Around 320 gigabases of sequencing data and approximately 93 million unique TCR sequences were included in an early release covering 550 to 650 HLA-typed donors. Among the roughly 410 genotyped donors, around 81% belonged to the genetic ancestry cluster associated with self-reported Caucasian donors. The study was designed to test whether signatures of past pathogen exposure could be identified by cataloging public T cell receptors. Using immunosequencing, the study profiled T cell repertoires from 500 to 800 subjects and related those repertoires to cytomegalovirus serostatus. Besides the first cohort of 500 to 700 subjects, a separate validation cohort made up of roughly 120 different subjects was used. The study combined high-throughput TCR immunosequencing, statistical association of individual TCRs with disease status, and machine learning to predict cytomegalovirus infection status. In a later analysis, previously published TCR beta repertoires from 670 or so donors were re-analyzed and high-resolution HLA genotyping was added so that TCR occurrence patterns could be studied. Rather than drawing on any new phenotypic data, the later analysis identified candidate immune exposures from TCR beta sequences and the way those sequences occurred across donors. An earlier analysis of 450 to 750 of the donors used high-throughput TCR beta sequencing to judge whether each TCR beta V gene segment behaved as functional or pseudogenic. Donor age, sex, ethnicity and CMV serostatus were compiled alongside the repertoire data. A later genetic analysis took genome-wide SNP genotypes for about three fifths of the roughly 670 donors and used that subset as a discovery cohort. Every repertoire in the discovery cohort had been generated on one and the same sequencing platform. Class I and class II HLA loci were covered by the typing at four-digit resolution. Typing coverage varied by locus: roughly 620-640 donors for A, B, C, DRB1 and DQB1; 522 for DQA1; more than 600 for DPA1; 450 to 480 for DPB1. Five DR-DQ haplotypes were treated as single units for association and clustering because of strong linkage in the cohort. Among some 400 genotyped donors of the cohort, an average of approximately 230,000 unique TCR beta nucleotide sequences were sequenced per donor, 15% to 20% of them non-productive. Paper-wide results and their limitations: In a later analysis, the rate of TCR association differed among HLA loci, with DRB1 alleles having the most associated TCRs and HLA-C alleles having the fewest. A further reported finding was that TCR beta sequences accurately predicted the HLA-A and HLA-B alleles for most subjects in the first cohort. In a later analysis, several top co-occurrence clusters were reported to appear linked to parvovirus B19, influenza, CMV and Epstein-Barr virus. A later analysis found that most CMV-associated TCR beta chains appeared HLA-restricted, with HLA associations seemingly driven largely by CMV exposure. When HLA alleles, especially DR and DQ, strongly co-occurred, attributing TCR associations to individual alleles was difficult. CMV serostatus was the only immune exposure information available for the cohort. At a false discovery rate of 0.05, a later analysis linked under 20,000 TCR beta sequences to specific HLA alleles. The earlier analysis of 587 of the donors excluded approximately 17 rarely observed V segments, including chromosome 9 orphons, because counts were too low. A group of highly shared sequence variants was considered likely to be a technical artifact of the sequencing pipeline. Correlated functional status among segregating V segments might be attributable to linkage disequilibrium, but an unknown experimental factor could not be ruled out. An earlier analysis of approximately 540 of the donors showed that most TCR beta V segments appeared in productive rearrangements either about 87% or about 30% of the time, which broadly matched IMGT annotations. V-gene and J-gene trimming of TCR beta chains was associated with a missense DCLRE1C variant in a later genetic analysis, and the association was replicated in an independent cohort. A later genetic analysis reported fewer N-insertions in productive TCRs among donors in an Asian-associated ancestry cluster than the roughly 650-donor mean. Because HLA typing was missing for some donors at each locus, association tests included only the typed subset. This cohort had only TCR beta chains sequenced, and the lack of alpha or paired-chain data limited which features could be detected. A later analysis found that HLA-associated TCR beta chains were more clonally expanded and had lower generation probabilities than equally common non-associated chains. In both the original and validation cohorts, the classifier was reported to diagnose cytomegalovirus status with high specificity and sensitivity. The 87-base-pair reads could not distinguish some IMGT-functional V segments, including TRBV6-2 and TRBV6-3, so those segments were excluded. The study gave a list of about 160 TCR beta chains associated with cytomegalovirus. Presence/absence analyses assumed roughly uniform sequencing depth across donors, an assumption that may not hold. In vitro tests confirmed that a few of the cytomegalovirus-associated TCR beta chains recognize cytomegalovirus antigens. According to the authors, the approach could potentially be generalized to other disease states and immunological phenotypes. While some public TCRs were present in many individuals, most TCR sequences turned up only very rarely across donors.

The cohort was made up of 650 to 700 healthy bone marrow donors. Cohort members were all nominally healthy when sampled, although unrecorded immune exposures were likely present. The donor was CMV seronegative and was included in the group of 352 seronegative cohort members. A peripheral blood sample was collected from each donor, and TCR beta sequencing was performed on peripheral blood mononuclear cells. Genomic DNA extraction from the blood cell samples was performed with the Qiagen DNeasy Blood Extraction Kit. Library generation was performed with the immunoSEQ multiplex PCR assay. For the multiplex PCR, a mixture combining 60 forward primers for TCR Vbeta segments and 13 reverse primers for TCR Jbeta segments was used. The CDR3 region of rearranged TCR beta genes was amplified from genomic DNA with a multiplex PCR assay. The Illumina HiSeq System was used to sequence the amplified TCR beta libraries as 87-base-pair reads. Per the original workflow: Across the roughly 700 repertoires, a later analysis counted some 80 million unique TCR beta chains, approximately 12 million of which were shared by at least two donors. To remove PCR and sequencing errors, raw reads were error-corrected and collapsed into unique sequences using a nearest-neighbor algorithm that merged closely related sequences. Alignment of CDR3 sequences to IMGT reference sequences was used to assign V, D and J gene segments. For a sequence to be retained, a match of at least six nucleotides to both a V gene segment and a J gene segment was required. A rearrangement was called productive if the CDR3 had no stop codons and remained in frame with V and J, and every other rearrangement was called non-productive. CDR3 was defined according to IMGT convention as the region running from the second conserved V-encoded cysteine to the conserved J-encoded phenylalanine. In an earlier analysis of approximately 500 of the donors, sequences lacking an unambiguous match to a single V gene segment were excluded. An earlier analysis of fewer than 750 of the donors classified V segments as functional when productive rearrangements were above 56.7% and as segregating when the standard deviation between donors was above 5%. A statistical classification framework was built to diagnose cytomegalovirus status from the catalog of TCR beta chain sequences. In a later analysis, TCR nucleotide sequences were compared against IMGT/GENE-DB human TR gene sequences so that V and J genes could be assigned. The TCRdist pipeline was used in a later analysis to assign CDR3 sequences and most-parsimonious VDJ recombination scenarios. In a later analysis, every TCR beta chain was defined by the combination of its CDR3 amino acid sequence and its V-gene family, and reads without a unique V-gene family were dropped. In a later analysis, 450 to 600 highly shared, low-generation-probability nucleotide sequences were removed to address suspected cross-contamination and a sequencing artifact. For each public chain, a later analysis derived a clonal expansion index from normalized ranks of inferred template counts within each repertoire. Generation probabilities in a later analysis came from a VDJ recombination model fitted to out-of-frame rearrangements, and those results were checked against IGoR. In a later analysis, hypergeometric tests were used to score TCR-TCR, TCR-HLA and TCR-CMV co-occurrence, with a repertoire-size bias correction applied to TCR pairs. To estimate false discovery rates, a later analysis permuted the HLA or CMV assignments 20 times. In a later analysis, co-occurring TCRs were grouped using DBSCAN, and TCRdist sequence similarity was added for clustering within HLA-allele-positive subsets. Repertoires with fewer than 30,000 or more than 120,000 public chains were left out of co-occurrence clustering, as were about 5 repertoires with anomalous nucleotide sharing. TCRdb carries this immuneACCESS record with in-frame sequences only. Its versions omit some clonotypes, under half of them owing to an unresolved V gene in the studies checked, with the rest unexplained. V, J and clone size are taken as reported in that table, and D and trimming were inferred from the DNA itself. The sample contains some 240,000 clones, around 73% of them found a single time. Around 4% of the sample is in the top ten clones.

In its sample, this clone was seen a few times. The specificity of this receptor is unknown. The sample holds no much larger clone one base away, and base qualities are not on file. Counted from cysteine to phenylalanine, this CDR3 has 12 amino acids. Just the 36-base CDR3 DNA is kept, in frame starting at base 1. V is clipped by 7 bases and J by 4 bases, and the sequence between their germline boundaries is 8 bases long. CDR1 MDHEN and CDR2 SYDVKM are derived from the germline V gene. This clonotype was obtained from a male donor in good health and CMV-seronegative. The chain uses TRBV28 and TRBJ2-1; the D gene lacks a confident call. The sequenced sample was PBMCs. The DNA sequence follows: TGTGCCAGCACCGCGAGGTACAATGAGCAGTTCTTC. Its protein product is CASTARYNEQFF.